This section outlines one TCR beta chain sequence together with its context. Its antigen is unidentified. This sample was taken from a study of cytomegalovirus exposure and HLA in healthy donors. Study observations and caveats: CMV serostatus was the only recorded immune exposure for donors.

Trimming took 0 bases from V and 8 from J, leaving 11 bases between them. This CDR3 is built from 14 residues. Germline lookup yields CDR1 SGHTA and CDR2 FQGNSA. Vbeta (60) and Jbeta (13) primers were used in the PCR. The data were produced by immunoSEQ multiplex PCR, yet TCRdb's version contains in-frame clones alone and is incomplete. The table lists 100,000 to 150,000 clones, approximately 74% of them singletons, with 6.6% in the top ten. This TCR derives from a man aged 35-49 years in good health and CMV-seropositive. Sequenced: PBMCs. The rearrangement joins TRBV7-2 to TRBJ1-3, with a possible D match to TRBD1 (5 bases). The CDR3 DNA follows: TGTGCCAGCAGCTTAGCCGTCGGGGGTTACACCATATATTTT. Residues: CASSLAVGGYTIYF. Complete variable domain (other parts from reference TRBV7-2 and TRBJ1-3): GAGVSQSPSNKVTEKGKDVELRCDPISGHTALYWYRQSLGQGLEFLIYFQGNSAPDKSGLPSDRFSAERTGGSVSTLTIQRTQQEDSAVYLCASSLAVGGYTIYFGEGSWLTVV.